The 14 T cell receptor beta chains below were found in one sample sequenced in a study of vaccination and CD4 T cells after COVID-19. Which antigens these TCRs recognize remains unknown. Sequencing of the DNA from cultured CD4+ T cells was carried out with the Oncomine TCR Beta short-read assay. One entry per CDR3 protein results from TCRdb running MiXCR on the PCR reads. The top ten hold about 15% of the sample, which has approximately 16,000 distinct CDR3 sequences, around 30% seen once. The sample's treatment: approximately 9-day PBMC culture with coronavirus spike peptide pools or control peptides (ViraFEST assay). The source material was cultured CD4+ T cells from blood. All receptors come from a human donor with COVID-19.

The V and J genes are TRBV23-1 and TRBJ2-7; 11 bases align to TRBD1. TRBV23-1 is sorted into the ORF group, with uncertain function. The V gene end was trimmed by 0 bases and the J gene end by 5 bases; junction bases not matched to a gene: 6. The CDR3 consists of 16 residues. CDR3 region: CASSQSSDRGRDEQYF. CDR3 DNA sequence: TGCGCCAGCAGTCAATCGTCGGACAGGGGGCGAGACGAGCAGTACTTC.

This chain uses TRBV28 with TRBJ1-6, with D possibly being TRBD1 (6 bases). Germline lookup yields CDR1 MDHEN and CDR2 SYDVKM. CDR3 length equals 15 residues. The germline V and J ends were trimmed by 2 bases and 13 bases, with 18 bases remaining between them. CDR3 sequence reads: CASSLAGGDISPLHF. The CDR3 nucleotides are TGTGCCAGCAGTTTAGCCGGAGGGGACATTTCGCCCCTCCACTTT.

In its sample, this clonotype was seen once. The DNA for the CDR3 is TGTGCCAGCAGTTTAGGGAACAAGAACACTGAAGCTTTCTTT. This encodes CASSLGNKNTEAFF. The rearrangement joins TRBV12-3 or TRBV12-4 to TRBJ1-1; no clear D. CDR3 size: 14 residues. V lost 1 base to trimming and J lost 1 base, with 7 bases between them.

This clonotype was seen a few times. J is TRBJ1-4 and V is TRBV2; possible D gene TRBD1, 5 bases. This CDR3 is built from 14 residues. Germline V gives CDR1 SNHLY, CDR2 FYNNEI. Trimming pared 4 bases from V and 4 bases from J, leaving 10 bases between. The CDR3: CASSVFRGNEKLFF. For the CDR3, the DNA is TGTGCCAGCAGTGTGTTTAGGGGTAATGAAAAACTGTTTTTT.

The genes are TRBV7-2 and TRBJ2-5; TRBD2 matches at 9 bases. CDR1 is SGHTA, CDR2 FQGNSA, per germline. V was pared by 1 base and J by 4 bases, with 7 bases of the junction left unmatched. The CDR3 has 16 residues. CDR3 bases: TGTGCCAGCAGCTTAGTGGGGGCGGGGGGGAGAGAGACCCAGTACTTC. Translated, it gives CASSLVGAGGRETQYF.

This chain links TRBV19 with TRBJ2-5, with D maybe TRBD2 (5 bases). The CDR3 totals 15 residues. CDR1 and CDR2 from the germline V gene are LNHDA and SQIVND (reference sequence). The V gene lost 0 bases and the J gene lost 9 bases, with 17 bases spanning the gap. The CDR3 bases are TGTGCCAGTAGTATAGATCATGGGCCGGGGAGTTCCCAGTACTTC. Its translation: CASSIDHGPGSSQYF.

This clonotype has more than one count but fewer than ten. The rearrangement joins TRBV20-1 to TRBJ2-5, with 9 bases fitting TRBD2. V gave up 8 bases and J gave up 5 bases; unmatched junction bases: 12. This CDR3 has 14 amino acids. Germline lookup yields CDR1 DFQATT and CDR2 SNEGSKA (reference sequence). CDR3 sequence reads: CSTTLAGGRETQYF. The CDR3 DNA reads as TGCAGTACCACCTTGGCGGGGGGGCGTGAGACCCAGTACTTC.

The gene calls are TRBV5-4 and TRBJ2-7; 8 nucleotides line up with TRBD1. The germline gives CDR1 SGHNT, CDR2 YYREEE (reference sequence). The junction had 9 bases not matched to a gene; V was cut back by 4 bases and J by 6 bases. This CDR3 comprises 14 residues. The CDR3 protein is CASSLTGGSIEQYF. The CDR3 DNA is TGTGCCAGCAGCCTTACAGGGGGAAGTATCGAGCAGTACTTC.

Written as DNA, the CDR3 is TGTGCCAGCAGTTCCCCGGGAAGGGCTGAAGCTTTCTTT. It is translated as CASSSPGRAEAFF. The rearrangement links TRBV27 to TRBJ1-1, with D unclear. V lost 4 bases, J lost 6 bases, and 12 bases lay in between. CDR3 length: 13 residues. Germline lookup yields CDR1 MNHEY and CDR2 SMNVEV (reference sequence).

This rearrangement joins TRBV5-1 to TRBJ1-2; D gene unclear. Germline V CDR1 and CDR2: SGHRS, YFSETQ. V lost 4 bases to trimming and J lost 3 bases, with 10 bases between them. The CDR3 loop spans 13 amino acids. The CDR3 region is CASSVQQDYGYTF. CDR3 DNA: TGCGCCAGCAGCGTCCAGCAAGACTATGGCTACACCTTC.

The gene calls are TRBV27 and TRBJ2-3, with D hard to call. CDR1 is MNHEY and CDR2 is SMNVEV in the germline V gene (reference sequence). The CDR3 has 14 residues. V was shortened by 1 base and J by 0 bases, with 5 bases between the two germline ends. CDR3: CASSLWASTDTQYF. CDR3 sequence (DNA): TGTGCCAGCAGTTTATGGGCCAGCACAGATACGCAGTATTTT.

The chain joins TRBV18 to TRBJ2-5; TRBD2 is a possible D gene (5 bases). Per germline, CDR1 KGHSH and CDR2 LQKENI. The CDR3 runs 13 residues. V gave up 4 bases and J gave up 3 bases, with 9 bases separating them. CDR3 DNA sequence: TGTGCCAGCTCACGGTGGCGGGAAGAGACCCAGTACTTC. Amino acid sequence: CASSRWREETQYF.

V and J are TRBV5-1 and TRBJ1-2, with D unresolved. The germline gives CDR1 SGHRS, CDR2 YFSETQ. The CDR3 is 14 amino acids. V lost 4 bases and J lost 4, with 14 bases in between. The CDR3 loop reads CASSSNLVGYGYTF. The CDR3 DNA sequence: TGCGCCAGCAGCAGCAACCTGGTCGGCTATGGCTACACCTTC.

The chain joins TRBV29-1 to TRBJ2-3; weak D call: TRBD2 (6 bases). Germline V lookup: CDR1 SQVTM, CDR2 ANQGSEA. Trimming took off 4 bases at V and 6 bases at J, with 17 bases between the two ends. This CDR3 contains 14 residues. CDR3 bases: TGCAGCGTTGGGGCAGGGCGGGGCTCCGATACGCAGTATTTT. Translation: CSVGAGRGSDTQYF.